These T cell receptor beta chains were read from a single sample in a study of early T cells in non-severe SARS-CoV-2 infection. From the 5' RACE reads, TCRdb called clonotypes with MiXCR, one entry per CDR3 protein. The sample contains approximately 64,000 distinct CDR3 sequences, roughly a sixth of which appear only once. The sequences come from whole blood, collected at baseline. Receptor source: an adult who was a healthcare worker with PCR-confirmed SARS-CoV-2 infection or an uninfected control (not recorded which). CDR3s include the opening cysteine and the closing phenylalanine or tryptophan. A D gene is named only where the DNA matches it firmly. The listing skips clone size in some rows; elsewhere it reads once, few, many or a size class.

j_call clone_size v_call d_call cdr3_aa cdr3_nt
TRBJ2-5 few TRBV29-1 . CSVREQETQYF TGCAGCGTACGGGAGCAAGAGACCCAGTACTTC
TRBJ2-3 few TRBV10-3 TRBD2 CAISEPGLAGDTQYF TGTGCCATCAGTGAACCGGGACTAGCGGGGGATACGCAGTATTTT
TRBJ2-7 few TRBV7-2 . CASSEDWSEQYF TGTGCCAGCAGCGAGGACTGGTCCGAGCAGTACTTC
TRBJ1-1 . TRBV18 TRBD1 CASSRGPSHYTEAFF TGTGCCAGCTCAAGGGGGCCGTCCCACTACACTGAAGCTTTCTTT
TRBJ2-7 . TRBV6-6 TRBD2 CASTPGTSGGLTYEQYF TGTGCCAGCACCCCCGGGACTAGCGGGGGATTAACCTACGAGCAGTACTTC
TRBJ2-5 few TRBV11-2 . CASSSPGLKETQYF TGTGCCAGCAGCTCCCCTGGACTTAAAGAGACCCAGTACTTC
TRBJ2-1 . TRBV7-2 TRBD1 CASSPGQGRSNEQFF TGTGCCAGCAGTCCAGGACAGGGTAGGTCCAATGAGCAGTTCTTC
TRBJ1-2 few TRBV27 . CASSPSDRIPNYGYTF TGTGCCAGCAGTCCCTCAGACAGAATCCCTAACTATGGCTACACCTTC
TRBJ2-3 many TRBV25-1 TRBD2 CASSDSTSGSQDTQYF TGTGCCAGCAGTGACAGCACTAGCGGGAGTCAAGATACGCAGTATTTT
TRBJ1-4 once TRBV5-1 TRBD1 CASSLTTGNEKLFF TGCGCCAGCAGCCTGACGACAGGGAATGAAAAACTGTTTTTT
TRBJ2-3 few TRBV2 . CASTRTASTDTQYF TGTGCCAGCACCAGGACTGCGAGCACAGATACGCAGTATTTT
TRBJ2-5 . TRBV27 . CASSLKYQETQYF TGTGCCAGCAGTTTAAAGTACCAAGAGACCCAGTACTTC
TRBJ1-2 . TRBV5-8 . CASSRPAGEGYTF TGTGCCAGCAGCAGACCGGCAGGGGAGGGCTACACCTTC
TRBJ1-2 . TRBV6-6 TRBD1 CASSPRGTGNLYGYTF TGTGCCAGCAGCCCGAGAGGGACAGGGAACCTCTATGGCTACACCTTC
TRBJ1-2 many TRBV29-1 . CSVVGEYGYTF TGCAGCGTTGTGGGGGAGTATGGCTACACCTTC
TRBJ2-7 few TRBV15 TRBD1 CATSREWGQNYEQYF TGTGCCACCAGCAGAGAGTGGGGACAGAACTACGAGCAGTACTTC
TRBJ1-4 few TRBV27 . CASSFFGNSNEKLFF TGTGCCAGCAGTTTCTTCGGCAATTCTAATGAAAAACTGTTTTTT
TRBJ1-2 . TRBV10-2 TRBD1 CASSDPGGNYGYTF TGCGCCAGCAGTGACCCAGGGGGCAACTATGGCTACACCTTC
TRBJ2-7 . TRBV28 . CASGGQQQYF TGTGCCAGCGGGGGGCAGCAGCAGTACTTC
TRBJ2-5 few TRBV11-2 TRBD2 CASSPGLAGGWETQYF TGTGCCAGCAGCCCAGGACTAGCGGGGGGTTGGGAGACCCAGTACTTC
TRBJ1-1 . TRBV6-1 . CASSKNTEAFF TGTGCCAGCAGTAAGAACACTGAAGCTTTCTTT
TRBJ2-1 . TRBV6-6 TRBD1 CASSQKTGSPYNEQFF TGTGCCAGCAGTCAAAAGACAGGGTCCCCCTACAATGAGCAGTTCTTC
TRBJ1-2 . TRBV6-2/TRBV6-3 . CASRERDIPGYTF TGTGCCAGCAGGGAGCGGGACATCCCTGGCTACACCTTC
TRBJ1-1 . TRBV10-1 TRBD1 CASTPGQSNTEAFF TGCGCCAGCACCCCGGGACAGTCGAACACTGAAGCTTTCTTT
TRBJ2-1 few TRBV11-2 TRBD2 CASSLALGGLGYHNEQFF TGTGCCAGCAGCTTAGCCCTGGGGGGACTAGGGTACCACAATGAGCAGTTCTTC
TRBJ1-3 . TRBV5-1 . CASSENSRGNTIYF TGCGCCAGCAGTGAGAACAGCCGAGGAAACACCATATATTTT
TRBJ2-3 . TRBV19 . CASRTQAEVGEDTQYF TGTGCCAGTAGGACTCAAGCAGAGGTCGGTGAAGATACGCAGTATTTT
TRBJ1-4 . TRBV15 TRBD1 CATSRGGTGNEKLFF TGTGCCACCAGCAGAGGCGGGACAGGGAATGAAAAACTGTTTTTT
TRBJ2-7 . TRBV20-1 . CSARSGYSYEQYF TGCAGTGCTAGGTCGGGCTACTCCTACGAGCAGTACTTC
TRBJ2-3 few TRBV5-1 . CASSPESDTQYF TGCGCCAGCAGTCCTGAGTCAGATACGCAGTATTTT
TRBJ2-5 . TRBV7-6 . CASSLDWGIQTQYF TGTGCCAGCAGCTTAGATTGGGGGATCCAGACCCAGTACTTC
TRBJ2-5 few TRBV4-2 TRBD2 CASSQDSRGGLETQYF TGTGCCAGCAGCCAAGATTCGCGGGGGGGCCTTGAGACCCAGTACTTC
TRBJ2-6 few TRBV9 . CASSPESPGANVLTF TGTGCCAGCAGCCCCGAGAGCCCTGGGGCCAACGTCCTGACTTTC
TRBJ2-7 . TRBV28 . CASSLGFYEIYEQYF TGTGCCAGCAGTTTGGGGTTTTATGAGATCTACGAGCAGTACTTC
TRBJ1-4 . TRBV7-2 . CASRNTGSSEKLFF TGTGCCAGCAGAAATACAGGGAGTAGTGAAAAACTGTTTTTT
TRBJ1-2 . TRBV6-1 TRBD1 CASNSRDRANYGYTF TGTGCCAGCAACTCAAGGGACAGGGCAAACTATGGCTACACCTTC
TRBJ2-1 . TRBV29-1 . CSVRAGGGDEQFF TGCAGCGTTAGAGCCGGCGGAGGTGATGAGCAGTTCTTC
TRBJ1-1 many TRBV4-2 . CASSQAGANTEAFF TGTGCCAGCAGCCAGGCAGGGGCGAACACTGAAGCTTTCTTT
TRBJ1-6 few TRBV6-1 . CASSDRGRGSPLHF TGTGCCAGCAGTGATCGGGGCAGGGGTTCACCCCTCCACTTT
TRBJ2-7 few TRBV20-1 . CSARLPWGASYEQYF TGCAGTGCTAGGCTCCCTTGGGGCGCTTCCTACGAGCAGTACTTC
TRBJ2-2 . TRBV14 . CASSPHLNTGELFF TGTGCCAGCAGCCCTCATCTGAACACCGGGGAGCTGTTTTTT
TRBJ2-7 . TRBV5-4 TRBD1 CASSLGTGNYEQYF TGTGCCAGCAGCTTGGGGACAGGAAACTACGAGCAGTACTTC
TRBJ2-3 . TRBV20-1 . CSAIIASLSTDTQYF TGCAGTGCTATTATAGCTAGCCTCAGCACAGATACGCAGTATTTT
TRBJ1-4 . TRBV28 . CASRSEGFATNEKLFF TGTGCCAGCAGATCGGAAGGGTTTGCAACTAATGAAAAACTGTTTTTT
TRBJ2-7 few TRBV7-9 TRBD1 CASSLGTGILEQYF TGTGCCAGCAGCTTAGGGACAGGGATCTTGGAGCAGTACTTC
TRBJ2-1 few TRBV7-6 TRBD2 CASSLAPAGVRNEQFF TGTGCCAGCAGCTTAGCGCCAGCGGGAGTTCGTAATGAGCAGTTCTTC
TRBJ2-5 few TRBV28 . CASRSPGRGQETQYF TGTGCCAGCAGGTCTCCGGGAAGGGGGCAAGAGACCCAGTACTTC
TRBJ1-1 . TRBV12-3/TRBV12-4 TRBD1 CASKAQTGKRPEAFF TGTGCCAGCAAGGCACAGACAGGGAAACGGCCCGAAGCTTTCTTT